This T cell receptor beta chain comes out of a study of cytomegalovirus exposure and HLA in healthy donors. The CDR3 runs to 17 residues. Germline V lookup: CDR1 SGHKS, CDR2 YYEKEE (reference sequence). After removal of 2 bases from V and 0 bases from J, the junction contained 8 bases not matched to a gene. The PCR employed 60 Vbeta primers together with 13 Jbeta primers. Clones were read by immunoSEQ multiplex PCR, and TCRdb kept only the in-frame ones, dropping some. Its table records fewer than 85,000 clones. Note on this clone: The antigen is not known.

Whole-study findings and limits: Upon later analysis, TCR association rates were observed to vary by HLA locus, being highest for DRB1 and lowest for HLA-C.

The receptor comes from a man aged 45-60 years in good health and CMV-seropositive. This chain connects TRBV5-5 to TRBJ1-2; 9 bases line up with TRBD1. Sequenced: PBMCs. CDR3 DNA: TGTGCCAGCAGCTTAAAGGACAGGGGTATAGCTAACTATGGCTACACCTTC. Protein product: CASSLKDRGIANYGYTF.